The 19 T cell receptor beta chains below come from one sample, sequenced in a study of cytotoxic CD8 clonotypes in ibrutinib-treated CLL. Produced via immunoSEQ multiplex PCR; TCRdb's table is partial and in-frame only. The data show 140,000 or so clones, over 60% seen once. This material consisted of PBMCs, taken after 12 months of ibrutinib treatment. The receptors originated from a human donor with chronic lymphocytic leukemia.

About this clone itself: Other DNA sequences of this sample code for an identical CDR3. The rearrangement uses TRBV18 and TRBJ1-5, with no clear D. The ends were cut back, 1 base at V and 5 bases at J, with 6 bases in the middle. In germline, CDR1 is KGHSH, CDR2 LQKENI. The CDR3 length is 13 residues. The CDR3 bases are TGTGCCAGCTCACCACGTGGAGATCAGCCCCAGCATTTT. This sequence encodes CASSPRGDQPQHF.

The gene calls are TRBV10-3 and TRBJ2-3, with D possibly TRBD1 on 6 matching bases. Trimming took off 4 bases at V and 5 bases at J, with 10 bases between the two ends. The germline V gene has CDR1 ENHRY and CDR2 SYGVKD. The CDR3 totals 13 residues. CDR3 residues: CAISGTEGDTQYF. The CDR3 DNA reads TGTGCCATCAGTGGGACAGAAGGAGATACGCAGTATTTT.

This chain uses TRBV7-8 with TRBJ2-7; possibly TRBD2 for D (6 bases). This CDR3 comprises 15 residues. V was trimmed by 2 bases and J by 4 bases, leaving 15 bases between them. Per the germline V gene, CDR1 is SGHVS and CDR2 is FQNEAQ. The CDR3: CASSLLRLGKYEQYF. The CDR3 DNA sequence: TGTGCCAGCAGCTTACTACGACTAGGTAAATACGAGCAGTACTTC.

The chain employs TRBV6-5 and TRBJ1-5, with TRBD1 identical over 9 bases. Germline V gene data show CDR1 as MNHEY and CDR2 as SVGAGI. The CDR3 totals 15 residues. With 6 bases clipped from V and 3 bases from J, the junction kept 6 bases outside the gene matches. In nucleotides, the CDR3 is TGTGCCAGCAGGTACCGGGACAGGGACAATCAGCCCCAGCATTTT. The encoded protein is CASRYRDRDNQPQHF.

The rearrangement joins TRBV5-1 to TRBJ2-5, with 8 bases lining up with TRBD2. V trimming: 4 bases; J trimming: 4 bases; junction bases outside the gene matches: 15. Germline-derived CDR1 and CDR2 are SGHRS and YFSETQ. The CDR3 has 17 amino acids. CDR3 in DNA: TGCGCCAGCAGCCCTCACTCTGGGCGGGAGGTAGGAGAGACCCAGTACTTC. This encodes CASSPHSGREVGETQYF. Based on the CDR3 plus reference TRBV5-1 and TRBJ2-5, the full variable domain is KAGVTQTPRYLIKTRGQQVTLSCSPISGHRSVSWYQQTPGQGLQFLFEYFSETQRNKGNFPGRFSGRQFSNSRSEMNVSTLELGDSALYLCASSPHSGREVGETQYFGPGTRLLVL.

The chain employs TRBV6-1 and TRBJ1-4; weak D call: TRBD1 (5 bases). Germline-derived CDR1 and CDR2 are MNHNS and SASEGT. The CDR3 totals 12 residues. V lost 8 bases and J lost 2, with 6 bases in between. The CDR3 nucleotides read TGTGCCAGCGGGGCTACTAATGAAAAACTGTTTTTT. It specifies CASGATNEKLFF.

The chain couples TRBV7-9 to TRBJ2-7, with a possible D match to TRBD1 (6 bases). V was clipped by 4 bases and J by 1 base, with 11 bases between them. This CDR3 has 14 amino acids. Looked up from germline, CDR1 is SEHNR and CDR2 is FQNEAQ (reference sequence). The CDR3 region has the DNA TGTGCCAGCAGCTCAACAGGGTTATCCTACGAGCAGTACTTC. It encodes CASSSTGLSYEQYF. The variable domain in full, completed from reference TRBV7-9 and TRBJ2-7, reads DTGVSQNPRHKITKRGQNVTFRCDPISEHNRLYWYRQTLGQGPEFLTYFQNEAQLEKSRLLSDRFSAERPKGSFSTLEIQRTEQGDSAMYLCASSSTGLSYEQYFGPGTRLTVT.

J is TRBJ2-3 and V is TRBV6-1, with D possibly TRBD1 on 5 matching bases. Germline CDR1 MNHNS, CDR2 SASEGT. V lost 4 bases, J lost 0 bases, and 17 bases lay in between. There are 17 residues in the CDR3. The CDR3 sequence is CASSVYRGITSTDTQYF. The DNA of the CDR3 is TGTGCCAGCAGTGTGTATAGGGGAATCACTAGCACAGATACGCAGTATTTT.

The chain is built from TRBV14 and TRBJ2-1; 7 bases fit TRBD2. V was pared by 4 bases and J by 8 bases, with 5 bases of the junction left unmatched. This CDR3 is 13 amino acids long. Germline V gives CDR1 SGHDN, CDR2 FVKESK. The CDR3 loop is CASSRGRVDEQFF. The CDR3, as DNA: TGTGCCAGCAGCCGAGGGAGGGTCGATGAGCAGTTCTTC.

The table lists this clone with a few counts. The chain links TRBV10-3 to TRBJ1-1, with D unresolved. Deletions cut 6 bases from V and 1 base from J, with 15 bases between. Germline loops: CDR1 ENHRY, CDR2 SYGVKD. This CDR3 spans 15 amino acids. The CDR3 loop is CAISDFSQSNTEAFF. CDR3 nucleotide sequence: TGTGCCATCAGCGATTTCAGTCAGTCGAACACTGAAGCTTTCTTT.

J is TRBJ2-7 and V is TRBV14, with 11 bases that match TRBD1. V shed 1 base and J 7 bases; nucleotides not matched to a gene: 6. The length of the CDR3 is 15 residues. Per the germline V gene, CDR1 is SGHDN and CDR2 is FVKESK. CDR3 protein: CASSQGTGTGGEQYF. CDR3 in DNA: TGTGCCAGCAGCCAAGGTACCGGGACAGGGGGAGAGCAGTACTTC.

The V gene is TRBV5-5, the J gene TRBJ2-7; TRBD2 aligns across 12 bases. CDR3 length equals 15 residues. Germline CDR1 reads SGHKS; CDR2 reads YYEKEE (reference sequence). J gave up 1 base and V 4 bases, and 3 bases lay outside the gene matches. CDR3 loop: CASSLGTSGSYEQYF. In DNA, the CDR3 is TGTGCCAGCAGCCTCGGGACTAGCGGGTCCTACGAGCAGTACTTC.

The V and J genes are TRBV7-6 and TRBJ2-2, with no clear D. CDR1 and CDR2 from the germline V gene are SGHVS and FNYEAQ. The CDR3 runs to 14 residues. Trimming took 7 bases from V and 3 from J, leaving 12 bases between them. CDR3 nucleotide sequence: TGTGCCAGCAAACGCGAGGTTGACACCGGGGAGCTGTTTTTT. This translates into CASKREVDTGELFF.

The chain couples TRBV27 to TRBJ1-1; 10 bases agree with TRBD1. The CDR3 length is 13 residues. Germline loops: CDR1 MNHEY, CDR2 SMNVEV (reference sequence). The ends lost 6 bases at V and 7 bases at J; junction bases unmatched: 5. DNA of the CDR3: TGTGCCAGCAGGGACAGGGGGTTTGGTGAAGCTTTCTTT. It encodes CASRDRGFGEAFF.

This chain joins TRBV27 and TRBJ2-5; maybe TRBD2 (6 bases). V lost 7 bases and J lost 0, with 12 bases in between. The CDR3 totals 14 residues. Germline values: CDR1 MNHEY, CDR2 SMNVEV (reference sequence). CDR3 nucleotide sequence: TGTGCCAGCACCCCCGGGGGACACCAAGAGACCCAGTACTTC. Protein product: CASTPGGHQETQYF.

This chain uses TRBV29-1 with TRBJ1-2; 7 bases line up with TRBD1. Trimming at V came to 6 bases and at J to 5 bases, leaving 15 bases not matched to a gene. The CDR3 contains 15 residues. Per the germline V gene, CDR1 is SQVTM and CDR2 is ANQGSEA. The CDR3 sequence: CSVQGPGRQGYGYTF. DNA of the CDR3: TGCAGCGTCCAGGGACCGGGGCGACAGGGTTATGGCTACACCTTC.

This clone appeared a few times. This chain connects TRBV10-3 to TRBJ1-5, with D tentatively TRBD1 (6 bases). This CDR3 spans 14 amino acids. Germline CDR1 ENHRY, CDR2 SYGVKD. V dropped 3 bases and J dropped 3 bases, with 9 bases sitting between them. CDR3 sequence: CAISERTDNQPQHF. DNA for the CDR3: TGTGCCATCAGTGAAAGGACAGACAATCAGCCCCAGCATTTT.

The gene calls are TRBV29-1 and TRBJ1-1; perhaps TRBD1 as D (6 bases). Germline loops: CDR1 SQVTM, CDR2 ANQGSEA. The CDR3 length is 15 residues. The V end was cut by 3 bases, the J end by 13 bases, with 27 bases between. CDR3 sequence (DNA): TGCAGCGTTGATTCTGAAGGGGGTGGGATTGAGAGTTATTTCTTT. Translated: CSVDSEGGGIESYFF.

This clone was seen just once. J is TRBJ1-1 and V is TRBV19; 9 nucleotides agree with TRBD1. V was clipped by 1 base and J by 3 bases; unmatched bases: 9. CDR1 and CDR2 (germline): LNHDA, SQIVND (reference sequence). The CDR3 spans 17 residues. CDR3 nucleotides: TGTGCCAGTAGTATAGTCGGGACAGGGTATTTTCACACTGAAGCTTTCTTT. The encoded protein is CASSIVGTGYFHTEAFF.